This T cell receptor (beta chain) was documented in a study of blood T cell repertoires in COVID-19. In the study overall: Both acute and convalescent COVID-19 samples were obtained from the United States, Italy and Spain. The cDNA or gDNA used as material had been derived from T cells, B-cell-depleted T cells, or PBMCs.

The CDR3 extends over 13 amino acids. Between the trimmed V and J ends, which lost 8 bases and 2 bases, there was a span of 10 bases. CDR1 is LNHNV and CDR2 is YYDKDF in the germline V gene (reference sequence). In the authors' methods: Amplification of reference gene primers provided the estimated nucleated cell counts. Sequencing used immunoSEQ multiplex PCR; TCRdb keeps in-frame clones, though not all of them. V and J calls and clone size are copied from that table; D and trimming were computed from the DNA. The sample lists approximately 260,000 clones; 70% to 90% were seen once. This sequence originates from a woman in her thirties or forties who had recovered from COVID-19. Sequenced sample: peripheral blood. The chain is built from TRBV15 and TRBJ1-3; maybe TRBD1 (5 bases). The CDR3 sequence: CATARVTGNTIYF. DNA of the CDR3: TGTGCCACCGCCAGGGTCACTGGAAACACCATATATTTT.